One and the same sample provided the 32 T cell receptor beta chains below, sequenced in a study of Ad26.COV2.S vaccination and SARS-CoV-2 variants. Generated by immunoSEQ multiplex PCR, the TCRdb table keeps only in-frame clones and is missing some. The sample records about 250,000 clones, approximately 89% being singletons. Described treatment: some 20 received Ad26.COV2.S at low or high dose, single or two shots; 5 received placebo; per-sample allocation not given. Specimen acquisition occurred on day 63 following the initial vaccine or placebo injection. Material: peripheral blood, obtained in a trial of Ad26.COV2.S vaccine versus placebo. All receptors come from a person between 18 and 65 years old who received the Ad26.COV2.S COVID-19 vaccine or a placebo.

The V and J genes are TRBV4-1 and TRBJ1-1, with 7 nucleotides matching TRBD1. The ends lost 3 bases at V and 5 bases at J; junction bases unmatched: 6. Germline CDR1 reads MGHRA; CDR2 reads YSYEKL. The CDR3 is 14 amino acids. CDR3: CASSHPQGGTEAFF. DNA of the CDR3: TGCGCCAGCAGCCACCCTCAGGGGGGGACTGAAGCTTTCTTT.

In DNA, the CDR3 is TGTGCCAGTAGTATAGCTATGACAGGGGGCCACACTGAAGCTTTCTTT. This translates into CASSIAMTGGHTEAFF. The chain links TRBV19 to TRBJ1-1, with TRBD1 matching over 10 bases. V trimming: 1 base; J trimming: 3 bases; junction bases outside the gene matches: 5. The germline V gene encodes CDR1 LNHDA and CDR2 SQIVND (reference sequence). This CDR3 contains 16 residues.

This chain joins TRBV12-3 or TRBV12-4 and TRBJ2-3; D unclear. The CDR3 is made up of 11 amino acids. Trimming removed 7 bases from V and 5 bases from J, with 7 bases in between. CDR3 bases: TGTGCCAGCACCCCAGGAGATACGCAGTATTTT. Protein product: CASTPGDTQYF.

V and J are TRBV11-3 and TRBJ1-1; possible D gene TRBD1, 5 bases. CDR1 is SGHNT, CDR2 YENEEA, per germline. CDR3 length equals 17 residues. V gave up 1 base and J gave up 1 base, with 16 bases separating them. Here the CDR3 DNA reads TGTGCCAGCAGCTTAGGAGGAGCGGGAGGGGCGAACACTGAAGCTTTCTTT. Protein: CASSLGGAGGANTEAFF.

The chain employs TRBV5-6 and TRBJ1-2, with 8 bases aligning to TRBD1. Trimming took 1 base from V and 7 from J; bases not matched to a gene: 9. This CDR3 region has 15 residues. The germline CDR1 and CDR2 sequences are SGHDT and YYEEEE. CDR3 sequence: CASSLFDQGASGYTF. CDR3 DNA: TGTGCCAGCAGCTTGTTTGATCAGGGGGCCTCTGGCTACACCTTC. The full variable domain, rest sourced from reference TRBV5-6 and TRBJ1-2, is DAGVTQSPTHLIKTRGQQVTLRCSPKSGHDTVSWYQQALGQGPQFIFQYYEEEERQRGNFPDRFSGHQFPNYSSELNVNALLLGDSALYLCASSLFDQGASGYTFGSGTRLTVV.

This chain uses TRBV5-1 with TRBJ2-6; D ambiguous. V was trimmed by 0 bases and J by 2 bases, leaving 9 bases between them. This CDR3 has 16 amino acids. The V gene's germline CDR1 is SGHRS and CDR2 YFSETQ. The CDR3 sequence: CASSLDVSAGANVLTF. For the CDR3, the DNA is TGCGCCAGCAGCTTGGACGTCTCGGCTGGGGCCAACGTCCTGACTTTC.

V usage is TRBV7-2 and J usage is TRBJ1-1, with D unclear. Germline values: CDR1 SGHTA, CDR2 FQGNSA. The CDR3 runs to 15 residues. V dropped 0 bases and J dropped 8 bases, with 16 bases sitting between them. The CDR3 coding sequence is TGTGCCAGCAGCTTAGCCCTTCAGCAAGGTAGCGAAGCTTTCTTT. It specifies CASSLALQQGSEAFF.

The chain links TRBV9 to TRBJ2-1; TRBD1 matches 9 bases. Germline V gene data show CDR1 as SGDLS and CDR2 as YYNGEE. The V gene end was trimmed by 3 bases and the J gene end by 5 bases; junction bases not matched to a gene: 6. This CDR3 is built from 15 residues. CDR3 amino acids: CASSGRDRDNNEQFF. CDR3 nucleotide sequence: TGTGCCAGCAGCGGAAGGGACAGGGATAACAATGAGCAGTTCTTC. The full variable domain, completed using reference TRBV9 and TRBJ2-1, is DSGVTQTPKHLITATGQRVTLRCSPRSGDLSVYWYQQSLDQGLQFLIQYYNGEERAKGNILERFSAQQFPDLHSELNLSSLELGDSALYFCASSGRDRDNNEQFFGPGTRLTVL.

The chain has TRBV5-1 and TRBJ1-1, with a tentative D call TRBD1 (5 bases). CDR3 length equals 14 residues. The germline V and J ends were trimmed by 3 bases and 1 base, with 10 bases remaining between them. Germline loops: CDR1 SGHRS, CDR2 YFSETQ. The CDR3 spells CASSSRGENTEAFF. The CDR3 bases are TGCGCCAGCAGCTCCCGGGGGGAGAACACTGAAGCTTTCTTT.

The chain couples TRBV11-2 to TRBJ1-4; a possible D gene is TRBD1 (5 bases). There are 15 residues in the CDR3. From germline, CDR1 is SGHAT and CDR2 FQNNGV. V lost 4 bases, J lost 8 bases, and 17 bases lay in between. Here the CDR3 DNA reads TGTGCCAGCAGCTCCGGGACCCACGGCGGAGAAAAACTGTTTTTT. Translation gives CASSSGTHGGEKLFF.

This clone came up a few times. This chain uses TRBV2 with TRBJ2-2; no clear D gene. CDR3 length: 14 residues. V lost 4 bases to trimming and J lost 3 bases, with 9 bases between them. Germline-derived CDR1 and CDR2 are SNHLY and FYNNEI. The CDR3 protein is CASSAPRYTGELFF. In DNA, the CDR3 is TGTGCCAGCAGTGCCCCACGGTACACCGGGGAGCTGTTTTTT.

This clone was counted only a few times. CDR3 DNA sequence: TGTGCCAGCAGCTATCGCGGAAAAAACTATGGCTACACCTTC. Residues: CASSYRGKNYGYTF. The V and J genes are TRBV7-2 and TRBJ1-2; the D is unclear. The CDR3 extends over 14 amino acids. Germline V gene lookup returns CDR1 SGHTA and CDR2 FQGNSA. Trimming left V 4 bases short and J 2 bases short, with 11 bases between.

The CDR3 bases are TGTGCCACCGGGACAGGGCAAGAGACCCAGTACTTC. Translation gives CATGTGQETQYF. This rearrangement joins TRBV7-9 to TRBJ2-5, with 9 nucleotides matching TRBD1. Germline V lookup: CDR1 SEHNR, CDR2 FQNEAQ (reference sequence). The CDR3 covers 12 residues. The trim removed 10 bases at V and 2 bases at J, leaving 2 bases unmatched.

V usage is TRBV30 and J usage is TRBJ2-3; 9 nucleotides line up with TRBD2. The germline V gene encodes CDR1 GTSNPN and CDR2 SVGIG (reference sequence). CDR3 length: 15 amino acids. J lost 1 base, V lost 5 bases, and 7 bases had no gene match. The chain's CDR3 is CAWGTKRGGTDTQYF. CDR3 sequence (DNA): TGTGCCTGGGGGACCAAGCGGGGGGGCACAGATACGCAGTATTTT.

The V call is TRBV19, the J call TRBJ2-3; 8 bases line up with TRBD2. The V gene end was trimmed by 9 bases and the J gene end by 1 base; junction bases not matched to a gene: 9. CDR3 size: 15 residues. CDR1 is LNHDA, CDR2 SQIVND, per germline (reference sequence). CDR3 sequence: CASAGTRGGTDTQYF. CDR3 nucleotides: TGTGCCAGCGCCGGGACTAGGGGGGGCACAGATACGCAGTATTTT. The whole variable domain, filled in from reference TRBV19 and TRBJ2-3, reads DGGITQSPKYLFRKEGQNVTLSCEQNLNHDAMYWYRQDPGQGLRLIYYSQIVNDFQKGDIAEGYSVSREKKESFPLTVTSAQKNPTAFYLCASAGTRGGTDTQYFGPGTRLTVL.

The V call is TRBV5-1, the J call TRBJ1-5; a possible D gene is TRBD1 (5 bases). The CDR3 extends over 16 amino acids. Trimming pared 2 bases from V and 6 bases from J, leaving 18 bases between. Germline values: CDR1 SGHRS, CDR2 YFSETQ. The CDR3 DNA is TGCGCCAGCAGCTTAGGCAGGGAGGAAAAGAGTCAGCCCCAGCATTTT. Protein sequence: CASSLGREEKSQPQHF. Combining the CDR3 with reference TRBV5-1 and TRBJ1-5 gives the whole variable domain KAGVTQTPRYLIKTRGQQVTLSCSPISGHRSVSWYQQTPGQGLQFLFEYFSETQRNKGNFPGRFSGRQFSNSRSEMNVSTLELGDSALYLCASSLGREEKSQPQHFGDGTRLSIL.

The rearrangement uses TRBV29-1 and TRBJ1-2; no clear D gene. CDR3 size: 14 residues. Per germline, CDR1 SQVTM and CDR2 ANQGSEA. Trimming shortened V by 1 base and J by 6 bases, and 15 bases separated the two germline ends. CDR3 bases: TGCAGCGTTGAAGGGCCTGGGAATCGGAATGGCTACACCTTC. Residues: CSVEGPGNRNGYTF.

Written as DNA, the CDR3 is TGTGCCAGCAGCTCGGGGGGGATAATCACAGATACGCAGTATTTT. It codes for CASSSGGIITDTQYF. The chain couples TRBV5-8 to TRBJ2-3; 8 bases map to TRBD2. In germline, CDR1 is SGHTS, CDR2 YDEGEE. J gave up 2 bases and V 3 bases, and 5 bases lay outside the gene matches. The CDR3 has 15 amino acids.

The chain combines TRBV5-4 with TRBJ2-7; TRBD1 matches at 8 bases. The CDR3 has 16 residues. V shed 0 bases, J shed 2 bases, and the junction held 7 bases outside the gene matches. Germline V CDR1 and CDR2: SGHNT, YYREEE (reference sequence). This chain's CDR3 is CASSLGGTGWAYEQYF. DNA of the CDR3: TGTGCCAGCAGCTTGGGAGGGACAGGTTGGGCCTACGAGCAGTACTTC.

This chain links TRBV7-9 with TRBJ1-3; no clear D gene. This CDR3 spans 15 amino acids. V lost 10 bases and J 0 bases, leaving 16 bases between the germline ends. Germline loops: CDR1 SEHNR, CDR2 FQNEAQ (reference sequence). The DNA for the CDR3 is TGTGCCACCAGGACCGAGTTGAGCTCTGGAAACACCATATATTTT. Protein product: CATRTELSSGNTIYF.

The V and J genes are TRBV7-2 and TRBJ2-1, with 10 nucleotides matching TRBD2. Germline assignment: CDR1 SGHTA and CDR2 FQGNSA. The CDR3 is made up of 15 amino acids. With V trimmed by 5 bases and J by 5 bases, 6 bases remained unmatched. CDR3 sequence: CASSPRTSGNNEQFF. The CDR3 DNA follows: TGTGCCAGCAGCCCCCGGACTAGCGGAAACAATGAGCAGTTCTTC.

This clone came up once. The chain is built from TRBV28 and TRBJ1-1; D is unresolved. This CDR3 has 16 residues. Germline V gene sequence: CDR1 MDHEN, CDR2 SYDVKM. V lost 8 bases, J lost 1 base, and 20 bases lay in between. The CDR3 DNA reads TGTGCCAGCTTCCCACACCAGTTGGGCGGGAACACTGAAGCTTTCTTT. Protein product: CASFPHQLGGNTEAFF.

The gene calls are TRBV6-4 and TRBJ2-2; D remains unclear. Trimming took 3 bases from V and 2 from J, leaving 7 bases between them. The CDR3 sequence is 14 residues long. Germline V lookup: CDR1 MRHNA, CDR2 SNTAGT. In nucleotides, the CDR3 is TGTGCCAGCAGTGAGGACGGAAACACCGGGGAGCTGTTTTTT. This translates into CASSEDGNTGELFF.

V gene TRBV2 combines with J gene TRBJ1-5, with 7 bases aligning to TRBD1. The germline CDR1 and CDR2 sequences are SNHLY and FYNNEI. Trimming at V came to 6 bases and at J to 0 bases, leaving 11 bases not matched to a gene. The CDR3 is made up of 17 amino acids. Here the CDR3 reads CASRIPGTAYSNQPQHF. CDR3 sequence (DNA): TGTGCCAGCAGGATCCCCGGGACAGCATATAGCAATCAGCCCCAGCATTTT.

The chain couples TRBV5-1 to TRBJ1-2; D possibly corresponds to TRBD1 (5 bases). The CDR3 consists of 13 residues. In germline, CDR1 is SGHRS, CDR2 YFSETQ. The V end was cut by 0 bases, the J end by 7 bases, with 10 bases between. This CDR3 reads CASSLAGTGGYTF. The CDR3 DNA follows: TGCGCCAGCAGCTTGGCCGGGACCGGTGGCTACACCTTC.

The chain has TRBV19 and TRBJ2-1; 9 bases agree with TRBD2. Looked up from germline, CDR1 is LNHDA and CDR2 is SQIVND (reference sequence). The CDR3 is 17 amino acids. The V segment lost 0 bases and the J segment 4 bases; nucleotides outside the gene matches: 7. As DNA, the CDR3 is TGTGCCAGTAGTATAGATCTTGAGACTAGCGGTTACAATGAGCAGTTCTTC. Its translation is CASSIDLETSGYNEQFF.

J is TRBJ2-7 and V is TRBV11-2; D remains ambiguous. V lost 5 bases, J lost 9 bases, and 11 bases lay in between. The CDR3 consists of 11 residues. Germline-derived CDR1 and CDR2 are SGHAT and FQNNGV. CDR3 nucleotides: TGTGCCAGCAGCCTTCACTCCTGGCAGTACTTC. Its translation: CASSLHSWQYF.

The chain employs TRBV4-2 and TRBJ2-3, with 8 bases aligning to TRBD2. The CDR3 runs to 15 residues. Germline values: CDR1 LGHNA, CDR2 YNFKEQ. Trimming cost V 0 bases and J 2 bases; bases outside gene matches: 1. The DNA for the CDR3 is TGTGCCAGCAGCCAAGAAGCGGGAGACACAGATACGCAGTATTTT. Translating it yields CASSQEAGDTDTQYF.

The chain has TRBV30 and TRBJ2-7; D may be TRBD2 (6 bases). The V end lost 1 base, the J end lost 5 bases, and 15 bases lay between the germline ends. Germline values: CDR1 GTSNPN, CDR2 SVGIG (reference sequence). The CDR3 length is 14 residues. CDR3 coding DNA: TGTGCCTGGAGTGATCCCCATCGGAGGGACGAGCAGTACTTC. This translates into CAWSDPHRRDEQYF.

The V and J genes are TRBV7-3 and TRBJ2-2, with TRBD2 matching 7 bases. Trimming took 2 bases from V and 0 from J; bases not matched to a gene: 3. CDR1 and CDR2 from the germline V gene are SGHTA and FQGTGA. This CDR3 comprises 16 residues. The DNA of the CDR3 is TGTGCCAGCAGCTTATTGGGAGGGACGAACACCGGGGAGCTGTTTTTT. Residues: CASSLLGGTNTGELFF.

CDR3 in DNA: TGCAGCGCCGTAGAGGTCGGAGAGACCCAGTACTTC. Translated: CSAVEVGETQYF. This chain connects TRBV29-1 to TRBJ2-5; D gene ambiguous. From germline, CDR1 is SQVTM and CDR2 ANQGSEA. V lost 7 bases and J 4 bases, leaving 13 bases between the germline ends. The CDR3 length is 12 residues.

The chain is built from TRBV18 and TRBJ1-2; 11 bases map to TRBD1. Germline CDR1 is KGHSH and CDR2 is LQKENI. CDR3 length: 15 residues. Unmatched junction bases numbered 3, after V lost 2 bases and J lost 4 bases. The CDR3 spells CASSPGQGATYGYTF. The DNA for the CDR3 is TGTGCCAGCTCACCAGGACAGGGGGCAACCTATGGCTACACCTTC.